These 16 T cell receptor beta chains were all obtained from the same sample, sequenced in a study of T cells in Graves' hyperthyroidism and ophthalmopathy. The investigators amplified TCR beta CDR3 regions from RNA transcripts. The TCR CDR3 first-round RT-PCR relied on the HTBI primer set. TCRdb recomputed calls from the multiplex PCR reads with MiXCR, one row per CDR3 protein. Among approximately 640,000 distinct CDR3 sequences listed, around a sixth were seen once. Specimen: blood. The receptors were sampled from a man in his forties or fifties with Graves' hyperthyroidism.

The rearrangement joins TRBV20-1 to TRBJ1-5, with TRBD1 as a possible D gene (6 bases). V lost 3 bases and J 7 bases, leaving 13 bases between the germline ends. The V gene's germline CDR1 is DFQATT and CDR2 SNEGSKA (reference sequence). CDR3 length equals 13 residues. CDR3 coding DNA: TGCAGTGCTAGTCTACAGGGAAACCAGCCCCAGCATTTT. Its protein product is CSASLQGNQPQHF.

The J gene is TRBJ2-7, the V gene TRBV19; no definite D call. The CDR3 spans 16 residues. Germline-derived CDR1 and CDR2 are LNHDA and SQIVND (reference sequence). V dropped 3 bases and J dropped 5 bases, with 20 bases sitting between them. CDR3 in amino acids: CASSMSSWSQRHEQYF. The DNA for the CDR3 is TGTGCCAGTAGTATGTCCTCCTGGTCCCAACGACACGAGCAGTACTTC.

This chain links TRBV28 with TRBJ1-4; no definite D call. The V end lost 1 base, the J end lost 8 bases, and 11 bases lay between the germline ends. The germline CDR1 and CDR2 sequences are MDHEN and SYDVKM. The CDR3 length is 14 residues. CDR3 protein: CASSLSPAREKLFF. The CDR3 coding sequence is TGTGCCAGCAGTTTATCCCCCGCCCGGGAAAAACTGTTTTTT.

Concerning this clonotype: In this CDR3 the conserved last residue, phenylalanine or tryptophan, is missing, so a read error is likely. The V gene is TRBV2, the J gene TRBJ1-2, with D unclear. This CDR3 spans 13 amino acids. Deletions cut 6 bases from V and 1 base from J, with 9 bases between. CDR1 is SNHLY and CDR2 is FYNNEI in the germline V gene. DNA of the CDR3: TGTGCCAGCAGCGTACAGCTTAACTATGGCTACACCTTA. This gives the protein CASSVQLNYGYTL.

The chain has TRBV14 and TRBJ2-2, with D possibly matching TRBD1 (6 bases). V dropped 2 bases and J dropped 7 bases, with 8 bases sitting between them. Germline V gene lookup returns CDR1 SGHDN and CDR2 FVKESK. This CDR3 is built from 13 residues. The CDR3 loop reads CASSQQGFGELFF. The CDR3 nucleotides are TGTGCCAGCAGCCAACAGGGGTTCGGGGAGCTGTTTTTT.

V gene TRBV19 combines with J gene TRBJ2-1, with 12 bases matching TRBD1. Trimming removed 3 bases from V and 3 bases from J; junction bases left unmatched: 9. In germline, CDR1 is LNHDA, CDR2 SQIVND (reference sequence). The CDR3 length is 18 residues. CDR3 bases: TGTGCCAGTAGTATGGGACAGGGGGCCGCCCTTGTCTACAATGAGCAGTTCTTC. Amino acid sequence: CASSMGQGAALVYNEQFF.

J is TRBJ2-7 and V is TRBV6-1; 9 bases fit TRBD1. Germline V lookup: CDR1 MNHNS, CDR2 SASEGT. V shed 10 bases, J shed 2 bases, and the junction held 9 bases outside the gene matches. This CDR3 is 14 amino acids long. The CDR3 bases are TGTGCCAACAAATGGGGACAGGGTACCTACGAGCAGTACTTC. Encoded protein: CANKWGQGTYEQYF.

The chain is built from TRBV11-3 and TRBJ2-1; maybe TRBD2 (6 bases). V shed 4 bases and J shed 3 bases, with 19 bases lying between them. From germline, CDR1 is SGHNT and CDR2 YENEEA. The CDR3 runs to 17 residues. The DNA of the CDR3 is TGTGCCAGCAGCTCGAGGAAGGGCGGGATGGGCTACAATGAGCAGTTCTTC. Protein sequence: CASSSRKGGMGYNEQFF. The entire variable domain, with the rest obtained from reference TRBV11-3 and TRBJ2-1, is as follows: EAGVVQSPRYKIIEKKQPVAFWCNPISGHNTLYWYLQNLGQGPELLIRYENEEAVDDSQLPKDRFSAERLKGVDSTLKIQPAELGDSAVYLCASSSRKGGMGYNEQFFGPGTRLTVL.

The chain uses TRBV5-1 and TRBJ2-7; tentatively, D is TRBD1 (5 bases). Trimming removed 4 bases from V and 3 bases from J, with 17 bases in between. Germline V lookup: CDR1 SGHRS, CDR2 YFSETQ. The CDR3 runs to 15 residues. The CDR3 DNA reads as TGCGCCAGCAGCCAGGCAAGCAGGGTCCTCTACGAGCAGTACTTC. Translated: CASSQASRVLYEQYF.

The table lists this clonotype with a few counts. The chain joins TRBV25-1 to TRBJ2-3, with 8 bases fitting TRBD2. The V segment lost 2 bases and the J segment 4 bases; nucleotides outside the gene matches: 8. Looked up from germline, CDR1 is MGHDK and CDR2 is SYGVNS. CDR3 length: 16 residues. CDR3 sequence (DNA): TGTGCCAGCAGTGAAGAGAGCGGGAGTTGGGCAGATACGCAGTATTTT. Translated, it gives CASSEESGSWADTQYF.

This rearrangement joins TRBV5-1 to TRBJ1-1; TRBD1 is a possible D gene (5 bases). Germline V gene sequence: CDR1 SGHRS, CDR2 YFSETQ. V lost 0 bases to trimming and J lost 5 bases, with 14 bases between them. The CDR3 is made up of 15 amino acids. CDR3: CASSLEGRGGTEAFF. CDR3 sequence (DNA): TGCGCCAGCAGCTTGGAAGGTCGGGGGGGAACTGAAGCTTTCTTT.

In its sample, this clonotype was seen many times. This chain links TRBV12-3 or TRBV12-4 with TRBJ1-1, with a tentative D call TRBD1 (6 bases). The CDR3 is made up of 14 amino acids. Trimming removed 6 bases at V and 3 bases at J, with 14 bases between. CDR3 protein: CASSPTGADTEAFF. The CDR3 bases are TGTGCCAGCAGCCCCACGGGGGCGGACACTGAAGCTTTCTTT.

This clonotype turned up a few times. The gene calls are TRBV19 and TRBJ2-7, with D possibly being TRBD1 or TRBD2 (5 bases each). CDR1 and CDR2 (germline): LNHDA, SQIVND (reference sequence). The CDR3 spans 16 residues. The V end lost 2 bases, the J end lost 3 bases, and 17 bases lay between the germline ends. The CDR3 DNA reads as TGTGCCAGTAGTATATCGGCCGGGACCAGACACTACGAGCAGTACTTC. This encodes CASSISAGTRHYEQYF.

This clonotype was seen more than once but under ten times. The junction departs from germline at one end; a sequencing error may be responsible. This rearrangement joins TRBV20-1 to TRBJ2-1; tentatively, D is TRBD1 or TRBD2 (6 bases each). Germline V gene sequence: CDR1 DFQATT, CDR2 SNEGSKA (reference sequence). The CDR3 is 14 residues long. The CDR3 coding sequence is TGCAGTGCTAGAGAAGGAGGGGGTCTAAATGAGCAGTCCTTC. Its translation: CSAREGGGLNEQSF.

The CDR3 protein is CAIRSGRSTGIARTSSYNEQFF. The CDR3 bases are TGTGCCATCCGTAGCGGGAGAAGTACCGGGATCGCACGAACCAGCTCCTACAATGAGCAGTTCTTC. The chain has TRBV12-3 or TRBV12-4 and TRBJ2-1; 9 bases map to TRBD2. With 10 bases clipped from V and 0 bases from J, the junction kept 28 bases outside the gene matches. The CDR3 is 22 amino acids.

At least ten counts were recorded for this clonotype. The chain uses TRBV18 and TRBJ2-1; 7 bases map to TRBD1. The germline CDR1 and CDR2 sequences are KGHSH and LQKENI. The V segment lost 3 bases and the J segment 7 bases; nucleotides outside the gene matches: 3. There are 13 residues in the CDR3. Here the CDR3 reads CASSPYRGNEQFF. The CDR3 DNA follows: TGTGCCAGCTCACCTTACAGGGGAAATGAGCAGTTCTTC.